The clone carrying this T cell receptor beta chain has just a few counts. Its antigen remains unidentified. From germline, CDR1 is SQVTM and CDR2 ANQGSEA. The CDR3 is made up of 13 amino acids. V lost 4 bases, J lost 0 bases, and 9 bases lay in between. The record originates from a study of blood T cells in healthy people across ages. Study results and caveats: Estimates of diversity drawn from one million T cells were considered underestimates.

Through a sample-barcoded 5' primer and a J-beta primer mix, a second PCR was run for about 7 to 12 cycles. Researchers report that a template-switch adaptor with 12 random nucleotides tagged each cDNA molecule. Via MiXCR, TCRdb re-called the 5' RACE reads, giving one row per CDR3 protein. In the table there are roughly 720,000 distinct CDR3 sequences, 53% of which are singletons. Sequencing used blood. The sequence was collected from an elderly man in good health. The rearrangement links TRBV29-1 to TRBJ1-1, with D uncertain. The CDR3 nucleotides are TGCAGCGTTGTTACCACCCTGAACACTGAAGCTTTCTTT. Residues: CSVVTTLNTEAFF.